This record covers a single T cell receptor (beta chain). After removal of 6 bases from V and 3 bases from J, the junction contained 11 bases not matched to a gene. CDR3 length: 16 amino acids. Germline V gives CDR1 LNHDA, CDR2 SQIVND (reference sequence). This record comes from a study of preoperative IRX-2 immunotherapy in early breast cancer. Described treatment: preoperative locoregional IRX-2 cytokine immunotherapy. This phase Ib study tested locoregional IRX-2 cytokine immunotherapy given before surgery. Assay used: immunoSEQ multiplex PCR; TCRdb lists only in-frame clones, some missing. Among around 38,000 clones listed, roughly 77% were seen once.

This sample comprised tumor tissue, obtained after IRX-2 immunotherapy. V gene TRBV19 combines with J gene TRBJ1-1, with 9 bases fitting TRBD1. The receptor's source is a human donor with breast cancer. CDR3 protein: CASRQKQGALDTEAFF. The CDR3 DNA is TGTGCCAGTAGGCAGAAACAGGGGGCATTGGACACTGAAGCTTTCTTT.